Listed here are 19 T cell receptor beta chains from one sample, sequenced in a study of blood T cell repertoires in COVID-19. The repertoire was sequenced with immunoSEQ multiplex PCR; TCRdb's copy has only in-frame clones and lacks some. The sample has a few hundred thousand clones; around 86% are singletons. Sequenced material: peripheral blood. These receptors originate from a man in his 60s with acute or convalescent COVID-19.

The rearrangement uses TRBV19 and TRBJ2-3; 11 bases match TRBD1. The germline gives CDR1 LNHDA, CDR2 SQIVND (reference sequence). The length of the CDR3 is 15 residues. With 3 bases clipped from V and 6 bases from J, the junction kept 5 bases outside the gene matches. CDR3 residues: CASSIRTGGADTQYF. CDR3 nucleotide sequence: TGTGCCAGTAGTATCCGGACAGGGGGCGCCGATACGCAGTATTTT.

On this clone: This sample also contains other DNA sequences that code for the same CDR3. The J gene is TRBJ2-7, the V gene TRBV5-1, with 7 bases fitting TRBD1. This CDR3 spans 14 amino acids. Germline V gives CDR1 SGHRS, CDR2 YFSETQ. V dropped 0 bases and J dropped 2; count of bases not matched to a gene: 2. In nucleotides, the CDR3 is TGCGCCAGCAGCTTGGGACAGGGTCCCTACGAGCAGTACTTC. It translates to CASSLGQGPYEQYF. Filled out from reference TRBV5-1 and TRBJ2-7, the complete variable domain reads KAGVTQTPRYLIKTRGQQVTLSCSPISGHRSVSWYQQTPGQGLQFLFEYFSETQRNKGNFPGRFSGRQFSNSRSEMNVSTLELGDSALYLCASSLGQGPYEQYFGPGTRLTVT.

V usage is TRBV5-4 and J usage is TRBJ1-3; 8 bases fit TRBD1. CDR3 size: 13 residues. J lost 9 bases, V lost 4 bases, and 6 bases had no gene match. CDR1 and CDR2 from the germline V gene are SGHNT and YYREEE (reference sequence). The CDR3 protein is CASSRTGLGTIYF. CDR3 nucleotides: TGTGCCAGCAGCCGGACAGGGTTGGGCACCATATATTTT. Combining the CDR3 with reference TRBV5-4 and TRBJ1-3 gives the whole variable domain ETGVTQSPTHLIKTRGQQVTLRCSSQSGHNTVSWYQQALGQGPQFIFQYYREEENGRGNFPPRFSGLQFPNYSSELNVNALELDDSALYLCASSRTGLGTIYFGEGSWLTVV.

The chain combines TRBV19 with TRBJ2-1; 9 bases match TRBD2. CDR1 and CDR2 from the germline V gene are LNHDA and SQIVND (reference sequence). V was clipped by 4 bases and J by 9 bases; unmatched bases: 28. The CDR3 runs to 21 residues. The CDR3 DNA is TGTGCCAGTAGTAAACGGCGGGGGTGGTCTTCGCCTAGCGGGGTAGCTAGTGAGCAGTTCTTC. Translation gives CASSKRRGWSSPSGVASEQFF.

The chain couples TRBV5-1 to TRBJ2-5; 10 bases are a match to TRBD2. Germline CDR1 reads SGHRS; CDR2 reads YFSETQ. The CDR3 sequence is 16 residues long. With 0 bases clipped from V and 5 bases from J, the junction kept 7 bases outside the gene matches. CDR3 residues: CASSLEGYSGGETQYF. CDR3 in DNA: TGCGCCAGCAGCTTGGAAGGTTATAGCGGGGGGGAGACCCAGTACTTC.

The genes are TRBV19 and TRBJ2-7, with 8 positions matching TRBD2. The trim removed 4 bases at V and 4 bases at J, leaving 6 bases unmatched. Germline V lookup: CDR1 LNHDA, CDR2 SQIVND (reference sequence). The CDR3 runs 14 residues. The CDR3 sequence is CASSTGSGGYEQYF. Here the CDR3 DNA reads TGTGCCAGTAGTACGGGGAGCGGGGGTTACGAGCAGTACTTC.

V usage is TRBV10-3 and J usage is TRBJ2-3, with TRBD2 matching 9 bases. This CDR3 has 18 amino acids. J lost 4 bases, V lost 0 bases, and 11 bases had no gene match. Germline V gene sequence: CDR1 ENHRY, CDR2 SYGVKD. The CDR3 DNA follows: TGTGCCATCAGTGAGTCAGGTGGGCTAGCGGGGTCCGCAGATACGCAGTATTTT. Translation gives CAISESGGLAGSADTQYF.

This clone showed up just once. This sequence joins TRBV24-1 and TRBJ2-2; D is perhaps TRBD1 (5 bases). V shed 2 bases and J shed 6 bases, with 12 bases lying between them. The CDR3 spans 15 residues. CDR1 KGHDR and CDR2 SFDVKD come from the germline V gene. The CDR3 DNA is TGTGCCACCAGTGATTCGGGCAGGGTGGCCGGGGAGCTGTTTTTT. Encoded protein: CATSDSGRVAGELFF.

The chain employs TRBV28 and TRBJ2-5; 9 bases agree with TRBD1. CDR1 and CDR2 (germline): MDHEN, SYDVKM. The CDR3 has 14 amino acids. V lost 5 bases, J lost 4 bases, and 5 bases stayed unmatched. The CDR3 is CASSPTGGRETQYF. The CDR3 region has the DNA TGTGCCAGCAGTCCCACAGGGGGCAGAGAGACCCAGTACTTC.

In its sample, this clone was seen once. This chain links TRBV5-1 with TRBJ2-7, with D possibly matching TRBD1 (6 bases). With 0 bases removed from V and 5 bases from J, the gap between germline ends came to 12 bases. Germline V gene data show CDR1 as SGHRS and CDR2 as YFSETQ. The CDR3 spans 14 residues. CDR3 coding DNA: TGCGCCAGCAGCTTGGGTTCGGCAGGGGACGAGCAGTACTTC. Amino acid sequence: CASSLGSAGDEQYF.

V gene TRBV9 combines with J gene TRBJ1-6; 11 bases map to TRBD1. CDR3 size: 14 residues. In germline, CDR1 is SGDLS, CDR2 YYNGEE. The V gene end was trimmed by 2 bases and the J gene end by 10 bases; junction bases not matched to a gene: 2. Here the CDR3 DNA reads TGTGCCAGCAGCGTCAGGGACAGGGGGTCACCCCTCCACTTT. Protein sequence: CASSVRDRGSPLHF.

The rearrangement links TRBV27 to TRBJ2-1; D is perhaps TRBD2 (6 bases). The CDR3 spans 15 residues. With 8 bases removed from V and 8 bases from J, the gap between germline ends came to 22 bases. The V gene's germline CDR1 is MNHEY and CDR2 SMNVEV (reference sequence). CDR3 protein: CASGGFLGRRDEQFF. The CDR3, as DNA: TGTGCCAGCGGGGGGTTCCTGGGGAGACGGGATGAGCAGTTCTTC.

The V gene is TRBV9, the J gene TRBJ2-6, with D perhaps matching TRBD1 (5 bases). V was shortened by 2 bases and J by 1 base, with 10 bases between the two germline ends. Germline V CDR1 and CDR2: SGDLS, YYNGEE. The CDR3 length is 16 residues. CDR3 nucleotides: TGTGCCAGCAGCGTCTACCAGGGATCTGGGGCCAACGTCCTGACTTTC. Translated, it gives CASSVYQGSGANVLTF.

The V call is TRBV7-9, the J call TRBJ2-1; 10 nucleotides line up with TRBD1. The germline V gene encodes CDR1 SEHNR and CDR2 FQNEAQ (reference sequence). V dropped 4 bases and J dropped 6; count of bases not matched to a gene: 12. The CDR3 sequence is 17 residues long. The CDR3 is CASSSSSDRGPGNEQFF. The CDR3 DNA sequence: TGTGCCAGCAGCTCCTCCTCAGACAGGGGGCCGGGCAATGAGCAGTTCTTC.

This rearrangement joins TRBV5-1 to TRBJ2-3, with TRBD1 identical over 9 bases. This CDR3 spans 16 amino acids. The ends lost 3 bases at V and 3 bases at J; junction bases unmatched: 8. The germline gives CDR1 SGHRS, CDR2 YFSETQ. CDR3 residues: CASSSTGTGRTDTQYF. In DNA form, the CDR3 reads TGCGCCAGCAGCTCCACCGGGACAGGGCGTACAGATACGCAGTATTTT.

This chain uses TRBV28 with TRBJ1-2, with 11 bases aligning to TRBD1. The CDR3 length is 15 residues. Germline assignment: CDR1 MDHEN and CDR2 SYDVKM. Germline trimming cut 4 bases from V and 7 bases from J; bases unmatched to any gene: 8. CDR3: CASSSGGQGVGGYTF. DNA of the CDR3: TGTGCCAGCAGTTCGGGGGGACAGGGGGTCGGTGGCTACACCTTC.

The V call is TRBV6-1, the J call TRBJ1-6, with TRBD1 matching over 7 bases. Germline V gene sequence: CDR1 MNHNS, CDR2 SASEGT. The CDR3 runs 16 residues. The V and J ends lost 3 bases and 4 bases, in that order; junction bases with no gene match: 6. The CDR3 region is CASSDRQGRYNSPLHF. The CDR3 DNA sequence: TGTGCCAGCAGTGACAGACAGGGCAGATATAATTCACCCCTCCACTTT.

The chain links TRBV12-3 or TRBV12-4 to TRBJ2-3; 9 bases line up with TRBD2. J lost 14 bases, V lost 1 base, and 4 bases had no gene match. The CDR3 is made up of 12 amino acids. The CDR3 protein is CASSLVGSGGYF. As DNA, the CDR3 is TGTGCCAGCAGTTTAGTAGGTAGCGGGGGGTATTTT.

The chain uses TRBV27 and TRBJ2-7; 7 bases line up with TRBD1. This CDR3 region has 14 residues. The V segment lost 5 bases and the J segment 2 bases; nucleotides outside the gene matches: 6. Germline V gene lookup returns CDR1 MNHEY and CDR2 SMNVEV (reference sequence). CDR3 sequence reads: CASSPGQMAYEQYF. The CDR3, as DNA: TGTGCCAGCAGTCCGGGACAGATGGCCTACGAGCAGTACTTC.